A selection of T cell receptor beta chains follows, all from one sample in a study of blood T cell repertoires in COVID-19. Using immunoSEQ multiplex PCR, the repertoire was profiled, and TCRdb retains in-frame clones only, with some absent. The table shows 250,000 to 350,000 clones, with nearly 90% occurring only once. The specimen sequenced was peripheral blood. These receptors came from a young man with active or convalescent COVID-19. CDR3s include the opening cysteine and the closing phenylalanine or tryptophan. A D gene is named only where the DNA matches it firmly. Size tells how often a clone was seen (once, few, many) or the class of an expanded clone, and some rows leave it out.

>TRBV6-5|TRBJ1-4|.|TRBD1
CASRRTGRNEKLFF
TGTGCCAGCAGGAGGACAGGCCGTAATGAAAAACTGTTTTTT
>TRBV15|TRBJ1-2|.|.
CATSAANYGYTF
TGTGCCACCAGTGCGGCGAACTATGGCTACACCTTC
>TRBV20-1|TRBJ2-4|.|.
CSASTLAKNIQYF
TGCAGTGCCAGTACTCTAGCCAAAAACATTCAGTACTTC
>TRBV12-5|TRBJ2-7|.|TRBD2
CASGGGLAGYEQYF
TGTGCTAGTGGGGGAGGACTAGCTGGTTACGAGCAGTACTTC
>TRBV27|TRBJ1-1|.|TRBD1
CASSLHWTGNTEAFF
TGTGCCAGCAGTTTACATTGGACAGGCAACACTGAAGCTTTCTTT
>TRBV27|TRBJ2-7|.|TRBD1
CATRQGWEQYF
TGTGCCACCCGACAGGGTTGGGAGCAGTACTTC
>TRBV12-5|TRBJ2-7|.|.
CASGSGDLYEQYF
TGTGCTAGTGGTTCGGGGGATCTATACGAGCAGTACTTC
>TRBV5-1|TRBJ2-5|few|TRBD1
CASSFDRVRETQYF
TGCGCCAGCAGCTTTGACAGGGTGAGGGAGACCCAGTACTTC
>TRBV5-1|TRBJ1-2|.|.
CASSLGGDGYTF
TGCGCCAGCAGCTTGGGGGGCGATGGCTACACCTTC
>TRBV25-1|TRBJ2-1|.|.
CASRAGYGQFF
TGTGCCAGCAGAGCAGGGTACGGGCAGTTCTTC
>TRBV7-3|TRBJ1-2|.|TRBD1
CASSLEQGIGGYTF
TGTGCCAGCAGCTTGGAACAGGGGATCGGCGGCTACACCTTC
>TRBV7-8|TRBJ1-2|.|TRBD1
CASSLEVEQGNGYTF
TGTGCCAGCAGCTTAGAAGTGGAACAGGGGAATGGCTACACCTTC
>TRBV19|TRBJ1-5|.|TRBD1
CASKRQGGNQPQHF
TGTGCCAGTAAGAGACAGGGTGGCAATCAGCCCCAGCATTTT
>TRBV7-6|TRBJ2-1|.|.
CASSLSQAYYNEQFF
TGTGCCAGCTCCCTCTCCCAAGCTTACTACAATGAGCAGTTCTTC
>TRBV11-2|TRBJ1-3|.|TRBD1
CASSLIGTGPTHSGNTIYF
TGTGCCAGCAGCTTAATTGGGACAGGGCCTACGCACTCTGGAAACACCATATATTTT
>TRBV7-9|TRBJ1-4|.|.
CAIPGVGGSEKLFF
TGTGCCATTCCAGGCGTGGGCGGGAGTGAAAAACTGTTTTTT
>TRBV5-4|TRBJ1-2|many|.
CASSLPGGLVGYTF
TGTGCCAGCAGCTTGCCCGGGGGTTTAGTCGGCTACACCTTC
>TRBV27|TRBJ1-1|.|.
CASIDPGVEAFF
TGTGCCAGCATAGACCCGGGGGTTGAAGCTTTCTTT
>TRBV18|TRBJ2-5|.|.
CASSPPGTLSETQYF
TGTGCCAGCTCACCCCCCGGGACTTTGAGTGAGACCCAGTACTTC
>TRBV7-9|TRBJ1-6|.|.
CASSSWGREYNSPLHF
TGTGCCAGCAGCTCATGGGGCAGGGAATATAATTCACCCCTCCACTTT
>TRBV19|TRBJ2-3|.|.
CASTPKQSTDTQYF
TGTGCCAGTACCCCAAAACAAAGCACAGATACGCAGTATTTT
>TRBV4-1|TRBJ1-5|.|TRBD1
CASSHPSAGGDQPQHF
TGCGCCAGCAGTCATCCCAGTGCAGGGGGCGATCAGCCCCAGCATTTT
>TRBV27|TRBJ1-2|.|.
CASSSGLGYTF
TGTGCCAGCAGTTCCGGGTTAGGCTACACCTTC
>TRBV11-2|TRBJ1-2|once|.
CASSLGLGRGSYGYTF
TGTGCCAGCAGCTTAGGTTTAGGAAGGGGAAGCTATGGCTACACCTTC
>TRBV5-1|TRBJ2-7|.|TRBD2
CASSLGSGSYEQYF
TGCGCCAGCAGCTTGGGTAGCGGGAGTTACGAGCAGTACTTC
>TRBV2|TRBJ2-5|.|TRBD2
CASDKGSGGPQTQYF
TGTGCCAGCGATAAGGGCAGCGGGGGGCCCCAGACCCAGTACTTC
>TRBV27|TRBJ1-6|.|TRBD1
CASSTWTGVGDSPLHF
TGTGCCAGCAGTACCTGGACAGGGGTCGGGGATTCACCCCTCCACTTT
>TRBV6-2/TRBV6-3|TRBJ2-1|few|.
CASSYLLAEQFF
TGTGCCAGCAGTTACCTCCTAGCGGAGCAGTTCTTC
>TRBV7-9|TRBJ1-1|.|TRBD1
CASSGQGGGTEAFF
TGTGCCAGCAGCGGACAGGGAGGCGGCACTGAAGCTTTCTTT
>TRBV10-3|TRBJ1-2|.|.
CAISESGQGYGYTF
TGTGCCATCAGTGAGTCGGGCCAGGGGTATGGCTACACCTTC
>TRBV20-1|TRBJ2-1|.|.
CSASRLGQGGNEQFF
TGCAGTGCTAGTAGGCTAGGGCAGGGGGGCAATGAGCAGTTCTTC